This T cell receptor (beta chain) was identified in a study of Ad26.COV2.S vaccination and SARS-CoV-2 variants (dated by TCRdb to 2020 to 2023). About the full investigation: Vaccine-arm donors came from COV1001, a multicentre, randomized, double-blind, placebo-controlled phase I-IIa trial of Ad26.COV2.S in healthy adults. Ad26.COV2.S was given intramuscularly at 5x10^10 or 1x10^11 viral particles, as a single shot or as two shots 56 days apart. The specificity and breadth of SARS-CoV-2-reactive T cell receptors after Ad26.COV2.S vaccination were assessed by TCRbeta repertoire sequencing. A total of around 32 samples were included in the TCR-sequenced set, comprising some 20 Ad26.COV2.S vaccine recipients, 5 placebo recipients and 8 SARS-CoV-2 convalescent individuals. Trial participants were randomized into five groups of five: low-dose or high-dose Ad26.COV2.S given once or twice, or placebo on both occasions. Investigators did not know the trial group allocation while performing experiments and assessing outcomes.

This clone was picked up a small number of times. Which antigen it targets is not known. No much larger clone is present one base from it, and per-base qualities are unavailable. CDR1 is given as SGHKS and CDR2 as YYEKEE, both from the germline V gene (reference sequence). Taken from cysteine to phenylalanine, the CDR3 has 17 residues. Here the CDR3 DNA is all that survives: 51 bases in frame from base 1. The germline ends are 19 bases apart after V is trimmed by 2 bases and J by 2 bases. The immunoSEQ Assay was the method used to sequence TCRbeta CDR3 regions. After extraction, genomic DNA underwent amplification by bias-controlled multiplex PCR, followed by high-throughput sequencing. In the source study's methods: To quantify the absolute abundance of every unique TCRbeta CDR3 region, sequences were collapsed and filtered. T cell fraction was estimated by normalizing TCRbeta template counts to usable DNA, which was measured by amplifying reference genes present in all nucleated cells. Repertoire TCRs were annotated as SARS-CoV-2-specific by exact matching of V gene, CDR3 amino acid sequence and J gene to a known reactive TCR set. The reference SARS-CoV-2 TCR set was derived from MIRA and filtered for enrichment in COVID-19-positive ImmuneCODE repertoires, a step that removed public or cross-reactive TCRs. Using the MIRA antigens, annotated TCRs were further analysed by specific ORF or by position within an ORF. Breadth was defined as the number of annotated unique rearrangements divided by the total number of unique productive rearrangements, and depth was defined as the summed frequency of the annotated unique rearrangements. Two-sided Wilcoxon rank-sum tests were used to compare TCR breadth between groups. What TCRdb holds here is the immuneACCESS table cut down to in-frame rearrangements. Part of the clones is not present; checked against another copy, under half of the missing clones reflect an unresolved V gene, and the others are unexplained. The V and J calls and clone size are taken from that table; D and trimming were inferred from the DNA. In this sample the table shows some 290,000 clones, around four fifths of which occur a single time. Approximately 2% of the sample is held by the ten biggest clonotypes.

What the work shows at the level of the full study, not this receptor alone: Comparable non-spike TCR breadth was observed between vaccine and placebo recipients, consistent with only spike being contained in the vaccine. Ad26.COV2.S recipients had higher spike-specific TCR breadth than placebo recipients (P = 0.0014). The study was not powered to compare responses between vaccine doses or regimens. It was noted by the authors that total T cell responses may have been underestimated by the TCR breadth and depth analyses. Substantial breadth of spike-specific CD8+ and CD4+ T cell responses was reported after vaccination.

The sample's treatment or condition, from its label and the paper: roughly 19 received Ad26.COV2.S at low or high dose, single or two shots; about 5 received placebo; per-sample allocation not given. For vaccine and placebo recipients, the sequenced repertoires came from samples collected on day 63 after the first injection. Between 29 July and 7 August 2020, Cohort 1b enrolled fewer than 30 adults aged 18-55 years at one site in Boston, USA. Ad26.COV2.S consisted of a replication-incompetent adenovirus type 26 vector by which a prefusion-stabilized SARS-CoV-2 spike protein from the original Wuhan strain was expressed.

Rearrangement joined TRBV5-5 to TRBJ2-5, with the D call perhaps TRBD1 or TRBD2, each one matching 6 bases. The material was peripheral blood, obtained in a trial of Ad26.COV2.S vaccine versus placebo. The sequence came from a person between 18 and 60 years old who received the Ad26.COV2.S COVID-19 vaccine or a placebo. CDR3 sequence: CASSFGDRSGAQETQYF. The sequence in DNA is TGTGCCAGCAGCTTCGGTGACAGGTCGGGGGCTCAAGAGACCCAGTACTTC.